This record looks at one TCR beta chain sequence and its context. RNA, at roughly 0.45 to 1 ug, was reverse transcribed with random hexamers. The authors amplified TCR beta CDR3 across 54 Vbeta and 13 Jbeta using immunoSEQ multiplex PCR. TCRdb redid the calling of the immunoSEQ multiplex PCR reads with MiXCR, one entry per CDR3 protein. The sample shows around 79,000 distinct CDR3 sequences, around 94% of them seen only once. This sample was included in a study of CD8 T cells in Susac syndrome. V shed 4 bases and J shed 3 bases, with 11 bases lying between them. The CDR3 spans 14 residues. From germline, CDR1 is KGHDR and CDR2 SFDVKD.

The sample comprised CD8+ T cells from PBMCs. This chain links TRBV24-1 with TRBJ2-5; the D is unclear. The origin of this receptor is a human donor with Susac syndrome. CDR3 DNA: TGTGCCACCAGTGACCGGACGGAAAAAGAGACCCAGTACTTC. Translation gives CATSDRTEKETQYF.